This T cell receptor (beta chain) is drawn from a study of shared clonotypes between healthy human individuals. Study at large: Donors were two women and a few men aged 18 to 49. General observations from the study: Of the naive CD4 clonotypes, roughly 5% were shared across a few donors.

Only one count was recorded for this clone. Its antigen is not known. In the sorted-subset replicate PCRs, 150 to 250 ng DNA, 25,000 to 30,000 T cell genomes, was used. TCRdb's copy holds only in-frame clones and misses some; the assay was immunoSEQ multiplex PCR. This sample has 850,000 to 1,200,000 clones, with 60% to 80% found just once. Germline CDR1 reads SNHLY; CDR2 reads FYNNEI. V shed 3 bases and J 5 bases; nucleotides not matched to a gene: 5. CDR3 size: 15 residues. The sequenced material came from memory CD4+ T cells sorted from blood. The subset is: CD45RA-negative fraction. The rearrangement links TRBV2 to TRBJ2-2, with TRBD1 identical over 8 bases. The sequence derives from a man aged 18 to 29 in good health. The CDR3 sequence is CASSDGTGGTGELFF. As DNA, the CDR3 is TGTGCCAGCAGTGACGGCACAGGGGGTACCGGGGAGCTGTTTTTT.